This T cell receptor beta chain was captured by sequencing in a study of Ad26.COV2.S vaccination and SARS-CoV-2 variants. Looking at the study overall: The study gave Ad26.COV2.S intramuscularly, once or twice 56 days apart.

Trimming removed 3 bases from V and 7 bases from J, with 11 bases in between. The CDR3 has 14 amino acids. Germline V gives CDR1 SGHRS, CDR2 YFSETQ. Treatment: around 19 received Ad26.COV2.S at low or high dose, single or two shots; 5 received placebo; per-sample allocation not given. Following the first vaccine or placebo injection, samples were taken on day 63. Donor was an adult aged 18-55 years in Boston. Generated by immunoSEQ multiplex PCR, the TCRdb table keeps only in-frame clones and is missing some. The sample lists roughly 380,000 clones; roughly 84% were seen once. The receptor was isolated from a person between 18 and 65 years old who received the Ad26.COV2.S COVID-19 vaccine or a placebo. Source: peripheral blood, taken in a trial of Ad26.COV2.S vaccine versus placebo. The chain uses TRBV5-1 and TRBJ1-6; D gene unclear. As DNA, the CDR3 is TGCGCCAGCAGCTCCCGCGAAAACAATTCACCCCTCCACTTT. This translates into CASSSRENNSPLHF.